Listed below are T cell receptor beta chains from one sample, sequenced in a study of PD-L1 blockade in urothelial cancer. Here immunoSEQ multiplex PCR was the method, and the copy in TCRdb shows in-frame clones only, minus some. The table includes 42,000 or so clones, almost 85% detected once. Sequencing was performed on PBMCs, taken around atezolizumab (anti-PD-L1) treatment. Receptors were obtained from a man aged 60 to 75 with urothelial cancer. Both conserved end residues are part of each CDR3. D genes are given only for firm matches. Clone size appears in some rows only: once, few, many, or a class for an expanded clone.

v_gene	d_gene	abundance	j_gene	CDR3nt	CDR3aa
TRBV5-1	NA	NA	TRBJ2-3	TGCGCCAGTTCGGAGGAAGGGACAGATACGCAGTATTTT	CASSEEGTDTQYF
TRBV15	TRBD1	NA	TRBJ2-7	TGTGCCACCAGCACCGACAGGGCCAGCTCCTACGAGCAGTACTTC	CATSTDRASSYEQYF
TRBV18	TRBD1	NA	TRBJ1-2	TGTGCCAGCTCACCCACCGGACAGGGGGCGTTGGGCTACACCTTC	CASSPTGQGALGYTF
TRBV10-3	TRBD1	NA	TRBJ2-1	TGTGCCGCCGGGGACAGGGATTACAATGAGCAGTTCTTC	CAAGDRDYNEQFF
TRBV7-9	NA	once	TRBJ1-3	TGTGCCAGCAGTCGACTGCAGAGCTCTGGAAACACCATATATTTT	CASSRLQSSGNTIYF
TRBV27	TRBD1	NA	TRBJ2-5	TGTGCCAGCAGTTTCCGACCCGGGACAGGGCAAGAGACCCAGTACTTC	CASSFRPGTGQETQYF
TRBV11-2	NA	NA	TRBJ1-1	TGTGCCAGCAGCTTAGCCCGGGACTACACTGAAGCTTTCTTT	CASSLARDYTEAFF
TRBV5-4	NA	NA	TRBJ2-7	TGTGCCAGCAGCTTGGCACAGGGTGGCCACGAGCAGTACTTC	CASSLAQGGHEQYF
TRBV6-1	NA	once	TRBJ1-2	TGTGCCACCCCAGCGCGGCGGTCCTATGGCTACACCTTC	CATPARRSYGYTF
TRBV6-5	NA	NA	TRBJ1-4	TGTGCCAGTCGTCACAGGAATGAAAAACTGTTTTTT	CASRHRNEKLFF
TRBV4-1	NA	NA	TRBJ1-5	TGCGCCAGCAGCCAAAACACAGGGAACCAGCCCCAGCATTTT	CASSQNTGNQPQHF
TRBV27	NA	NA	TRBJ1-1	TGTGCCAGCAGTACAGGGTTGAACACTGAAGCTTTCTTT	CASSTGLNTEAFF
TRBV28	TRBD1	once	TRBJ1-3	TGTGCCAGCAGTCCCACCGGGACAGCCAACACCATATATTTT	CASSPTGTANTIYF
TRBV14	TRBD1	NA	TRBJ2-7	TGTGCCAGCAGCCGACAGGGAAGGGGCAACGAGCAGTACTTC	CASSRQGRGNEQYF
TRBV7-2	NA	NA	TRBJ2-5	TGTGCCAGCAGCTTCCGGACTGGTAGAGAAGAGACCCAGTACTTC	CASSFRTGREETQYF
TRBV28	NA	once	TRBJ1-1	TGTGCCAGCAGTCCTCCTTTAGTGAACACTGAAGCTTTCTTT	CASSPPLVNTEAFF
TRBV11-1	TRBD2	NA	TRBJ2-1	TGTGCCAGCCTGGCGGGGGGAAAAGGTGAGCAGTTCTTC	CASLAGGKGEQFF
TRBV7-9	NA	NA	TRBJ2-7	TGTGCCAGCAGCTTAGGCAGGTCCTACGAGCAGTACTTC	CASSLGRSYEQYF
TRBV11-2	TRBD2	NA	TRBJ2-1	TGTGCCAGCAGCCCTTGGACTAGCGGGGCCAACAATGAGCAGTTCTTC	CASSPWTSGANNEQFF
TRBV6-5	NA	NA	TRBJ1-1	TGTGCCAGCAGCAGGGGAGGGGCGGGAACTGAAGCTTTCTTT	CASSRGGAGTEAFF
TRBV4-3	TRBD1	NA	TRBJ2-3	TGCGCCAGCAGCCAAGATACGGGACAGGGTGCAGATACGCAGTATTTT	CASSQDTGQGADTQYF
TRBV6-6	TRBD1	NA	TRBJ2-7	TGTGCCAGCATTGAGACAGGGATCCACGAGCAGTACTTC	CASIETGIHEQYF
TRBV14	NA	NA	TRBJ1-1	TGTGCCAGCAGCCAAGACGCTCGGGAACGAGCCACTGAAGCTTTCTTT	CASSQDARERATEAFF
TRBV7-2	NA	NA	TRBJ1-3	TGTGCCAGCAGCTTAGGAGGCGCGCATGAGGGAAACACCATATATTTT	CASSLGGAHEGNTIYF